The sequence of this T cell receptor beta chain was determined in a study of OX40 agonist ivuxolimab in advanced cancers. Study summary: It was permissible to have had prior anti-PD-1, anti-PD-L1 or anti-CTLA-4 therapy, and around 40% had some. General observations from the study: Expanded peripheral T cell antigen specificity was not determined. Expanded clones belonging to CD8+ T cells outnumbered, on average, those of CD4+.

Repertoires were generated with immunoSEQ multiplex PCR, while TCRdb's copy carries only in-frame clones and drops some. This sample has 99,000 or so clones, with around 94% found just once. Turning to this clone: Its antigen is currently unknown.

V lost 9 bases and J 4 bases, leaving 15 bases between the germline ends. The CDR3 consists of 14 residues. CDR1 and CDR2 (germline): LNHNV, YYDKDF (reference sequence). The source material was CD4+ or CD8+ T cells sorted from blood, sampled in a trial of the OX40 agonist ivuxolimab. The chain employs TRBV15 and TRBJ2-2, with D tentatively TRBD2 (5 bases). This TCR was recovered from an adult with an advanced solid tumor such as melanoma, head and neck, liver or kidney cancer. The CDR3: CATKNSGGTGELFF. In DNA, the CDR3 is TGTGCCACGAAAAATTCCGGAGGCACCGGGGAGCTGTTTTTT.